Following are 22 T cell receptor beta chains from one sample sequenced in a study of cytomegalovirus exposure and HLA in healthy donors. Clones were sequenced by immunoSEQ multiplex PCR, and TCRdb holds only the in-frame ones, with some missing. The table includes 90,000 to 150,000 clones, roughly 90% detected once. Material: PBMCs. These receptors came from a woman younger than 30 in good health and CMV-seropositive.

This chain joins TRBV6-1 and TRBJ2-7; 9 positions match TRBD2. Germline V gives CDR1 MNHNS, CDR2 SASEGT. This CDR3 has 15 residues. J lost 2 bases, V lost 1 base, and 3 bases had no gene match. Here the CDR3 reads CASSEVGGGAYEQYF. The CDR3 DNA sequence: TGTGCCAGCAGTGAAGTCGGCGGGGGGGCCTACGAGCAGTACTTC.

This sequence joins TRBV5-1 and TRBJ2-3; tentative D call: TRBD2 (5 bases). Germline V lookup: CDR1 SGHRS, CDR2 YFSETQ. Trimming took off 2 bases at V and 0 bases at J, with 10 bases between the two ends. The CDR3 is 15 residues long. The CDR3 is CASSFSRTSTDTQYF. The CDR3 nucleotides read TGCGCCAGCAGCTTCTCCCGGACTAGCACAGATACGCAGTATTTT. Drawing the rest from reference TRBV5-1 and TRBJ2-3, the complete variable domain is KAGVTQTPRYLIKTRGQQVTLSCSPISGHRSVSWYQQTPGQGLQFLFEYFSETQRNKGNFPGRFSGRQFSNSRSEMNVSTLELGDSALYLCASSFSRTSTDTQYFGPGTRLTVL.

This clone was observed a few times. This sequence joins TRBV7-9 and TRBJ1-1; 7 bases are shared with TRBD1. Trimming removed 5 bases from V and 0 bases from J; junction bases left unmatched: 3. CDR1 SEHNR and CDR2 FQNEAQ come from the germline V gene (reference sequence). The CDR3 spans 14 residues. This CDR3 reads CASSPTGMNTEAFF. Here the CDR3 DNA reads TGTGCCAGCAGCCCGACAGGGATGAACACTGAAGCTTTCTTT.

The chain couples TRBV9 to TRBJ1-2; a weak D match, TRBD1 (5 bases). Germline values: CDR1 SGDLS, CDR2 YYNGEE. This CDR3 is 14 amino acids long. The ends were cut back, 3 bases at V and 7 bases at J, with 16 bases in the middle. The CDR3: CASSGIDGARGYTF. CDR3 DNA: TGTGCCAGCAGCGGTATCGATGGGGCTCGTGGCTACACCTTC.

In regard to this clone: The sample holds other DNA sequences that translate to the same CDR3. The chain links TRBV19 to TRBJ2-7; a possible D gene is TRBD1 (6 bases). This CDR3 spans 12 amino acids. Germline lookup yields CDR1 LNHDA and CDR2 SQIVND (reference sequence). Trimming shortened V by 9 bases and J by 3 bases, and 12 bases separated the two germline ends. The CDR3 DNA follows: TGTGCCAGCAGCCAGGGGATCTACGAGCAGTACTTC. It translates to CASSQGIYEQYF.

V usage is TRBV12-5 and J usage is TRBJ2-1, with D possibly being TRBD2 (5 bases). CDR1 is LGHNT and CDR2 is FRNRAP in the germline V gene. Trimming took 5 bases from V and 8 from J, leaving 7 bases between them. CDR3 size: 11 residues. The CDR3 DNA is TGTGCTAGTGGTGGAGGCCATGAGCAGTTCTTC. This gives the protein CASGGGHEQFF.

The gene calls are TRBV27 and TRBJ1-5; maybe TRBD1 (6 bases). Germline V lookup: CDR1 MNHEY, CDR2 SMNVEV (reference sequence). The CDR3 length is 13 residues. V was pared by 6 bases and J by 7 bases, with 13 bases between. For the CDR3, the DNA is TGTGCCAGCAGCACTACAGGGCAGCAGCCCCAGCATTTT. It specifies CASSTTGQQPQHF.

The rearrangement links TRBV21-1 to TRBJ1-1. TRBV21-1 has pseudogene status. This CDR3 comprises 14 residues. The CDR3 nucleotides read TGTGCCAGCAGCAAGTTCGGGACTGACACTGAAGCTTTCTTT. It yields the protein CASSKFGTDTEAFF.

This clone has a single count. The gene calls are TRBV10-3 and TRBJ2-2; 12 nucleotides match TRBD1. Germline CDR1 and CDR2: ENHRY and SYGVKD. CDR3 length equals 14 residues. Trimming cost V 7 bases and J 6 bases; bases outside gene matches: 3. DNA for the CDR3: TGTGCCATCATGGGACAGGGGGCTGCCGGGGAGCTGTTTTTT. It yields the protein CAIMGQGAAGELFF.

The chain has TRBV30 and TRBJ1-2; the match to TRBD1 covers 9 bases. The CDR3 has 17 residues. The germline V gene encodes CDR1 GTSNPN and CDR2 SVGIG (reference sequence). V lost 5 bases and J lost 4; bases outside the gene matches: 17. This CDR3 is CAWADIPGQGTPYGYTF. The CDR3 bases are TGTGCCTGGGCGGACATCCCGGGACAGGGTACACCCTATGGCTACACCTTC.

J is TRBJ1-5 and V is TRBV7-8; D gene ambiguous. Germline CDR1 is SGHVS and CDR2 is FQNEAQ. V lost 1 base and J lost 1, with 8 bases in between. The CDR3 loop spans 15 amino acids. CDR3 DNA sequence: TGTGCCAGCAGCTTAGTACCGGAGAGCAATCAGCCCCAGCATTTT. Its translation is CASSLVPESNQPQHF. The full variable domain, with the rest looked up from reference TRBV7-8 and TRBJ1-5, is GAGVSQSPRYKVAKRGQDVALRCDPISGHVSLFWYQQALGQGPEFLTYFQNEAQLDKSGLPSDRFFAERPEGSVSTLKIQRTQQEDSAVYLCASSLVPESNQPQHFGDGTRLSIL.

As DNA, the CDR3 is TGTGCCAGCAGCGGATCAAGGACAGGAGGAAACACCATATATTTT. It is translated as CASSGSRTGGNTIYF. The chain uses TRBV9 and TRBJ1-3, with 7 bases aligning to TRBD1. Germline CDR1 is SGDLS and CDR2 is YYNGEE. The CDR3 is 15 residues long. The junction had 7 bases not matched to a gene; V was cut back by 3 bases and J by 4 bases.

The V call is TRBV7-2, the J call TRBJ2-5, with 11 bases fitting TRBD2. The CDR3 is made up of 15 amino acids. V lost 3 bases to trimming and J lost 5 bases; unmatched junction nucleotides: 5. Germline V CDR1 and CDR2: SGHTA, FQGNSA. CDR3 in amino acids: CASSFTSGSFETQYF. CDR3 in DNA: TGTGCCAGCAGCTTTACTAGCGGGAGTTTTGAGACCCAGTACTTC.

J is TRBJ1-6 and V is TRBV15; D is perhaps TRBD1 (6 bases). This CDR3 contains 13 residues. Per the germline V gene, CDR1 is LNHNV and CDR2 is YYDKDF (reference sequence). V dropped 3 bases and J dropped 10 bases, with 10 bases sitting between them. The CDR3 spells CATSSQGYSPLHF. The CDR3 DNA is TGTGCCACCAGCAGCCAGGGGTACTCACCCCTCCACTTT.

The chain joins TRBV6-1 to TRBJ2-5; weak D call: TRBD1 (6 bases). The CDR3 contains 14 residues. CDR1 and CDR2 (germline): MNHNS, SASEGT. V was cut by 5 bases and J by 5 bases, with 15 bases left in between. Here the CDR3 reads CASSITGTRETQYF. For the CDR3, the DNA is TGTGCCAGCAGTATTACAGGGACCCGGGAGACCCAGTACTTC.

The V call is TRBV13, the J call TRBJ2-7; the match to TRBD2 covers 10 bases. Germline-derived CDR1 and CDR2 are PRHDT and FYEKMQ (reference sequence). The V segment lost 3 bases and the J segment 3 bases; nucleotides outside the gene matches: 5. CDR3 length: 15 residues. DNA for the CDR3: TGTGCCAGCAGCTTTAAAACTAGCGGGAACTACGAGCAGTACTTC. This codes for CASSFKTSGNYEQYF. The full variable domain, completed using reference TRBV13 and TRBJ2-7, is AAGVIQSPRHLIKEKRETATLKCYPIPRHDTVYWYQQGPGQDPQFLISFYEKMQSDKGSIPDRFSAQQFSDYHSELNMSSLELGDSALYFCASSFKTSGNYEQYFGPGTRLTVT.

CDR3 sequence reads: CASSLEGDEQFF. The CDR3 bases are TGCGCCAGCAGCCTAGAAGGAGATGAGCAGTTCTTC. The chain couples TRBV4-3 to TRBJ2-1; D remains ambiguous. Trimming shortened V by 4 bases and J by 8 bases, and 9 bases separated the two germline ends. This CDR3 region has 12 residues. Germline V lookup: CDR1 LGHNA, CDR2 YSLEER.

The J gene is TRBJ1-1, the V gene TRBV6-5; D remains unclear. From germline, CDR1 is MNHEY and CDR2 SVGAGI. This CDR3 comprises 12 residues. Trimming took off 6 bases at V and 1 base at J, with 6 bases between the two ends. The CDR3 spells CASREGNTEAFF. The CDR3 DNA reads TGTGCCAGCAGGGAGGGGAACACTGAAGCTTTCTTT.

The chain employs TRBV15 and TRBJ1-5; a possible D gene is TRBD1 (6 bases). V dropped 2 bases and J dropped 2 bases, with 19 bases sitting between them. CDR3 length: 18 residues. Germline V gene sequence: CDR1 LNHNV, CDR2 YYDKDF (reference sequence). The CDR3 loop is CATSRMSGGQGGNQPQHF. The CDR3 bases are TGTGCCACCAGCAGAATGTCGGGGGGGCAGGGAGGCAATCAGCCCCAGCATTTT.

Only one count was recorded for this clone. The chain combines TRBV30 with TRBJ1-2; no definite D call. V dropped 3 bases and J dropped 3 bases, with 17 bases sitting between them. The CDR3 has 15 residues. The germline V gene encodes CDR1 GTSNPN and CDR2 SVGIG (reference sequence). This CDR3 reads CAWRAPHQVYYGYTF. The CDR3 bases are TGTGCCTGGAGGGCCCCCCACCAGGTCTACTATGGCTACACCTTC.

The chain employs TRBV5-1 and TRBJ2-7; D is possibly TRBD1 (6 bases). Germline CDR1 reads SGHRS; CDR2 reads YFSETQ. This CDR3 spans 16 amino acids. Trimming left V 0 bases short and J 1 base short, with 14 bases between. For the CDR3, the DNA is TGCGCCAGCAGCTTGGGGGGCCTGGGGGCGTCCTACGAGCAGTACTTC. Protein product: CASSLGGLGASYEQYF.

The chain couples TRBV2 to TRBJ1-4, with D maybe TRBD1 (5 bases). Germline V gives CDR1 SNHLY, CDR2 FYNNEI. Deletions cut 3 bases from V and 7 bases from J, with 15 bases between. This CDR3 comprises 15 residues. This chain's CDR3 is CASSDGQGLVEKLFF. The CDR3 nucleotides read TGTGCCAGCAGTGATGGCCAGGGTTTAGTTGAAAAACTGTTTTTT.